This T cell receptor (beta chain) was sequenced in a study of T cell repertoires in cytomegalovirus infection. Study-wide results and limits: Ex vivo, HLA-C-restricted CMV-specific TCR beta clonotypes prevailed over the rest of the response. Public TCR beta family frequency separated CMV-and-HLA carriers, including in an independent cohort.

As regards this clonotype: Its matching antigen is unknown.

The CDR3 contains 16 residues. Looked up from germline, CDR1 is SNHLY and CDR2 is FYNNEI. Losses at the gene ends were 4 bases for V and 7 bases for J; bases not matched to a gene: 7. TCRdb redid the calling of the reads with MiXCR, one entry per CDR3 protein. The table includes a few hundred thousand distinct CDR3 sequences, more than 20% detected once. This material consisted of cultured PBMCs, taken from culture after CMV antigen stimulation. The sequence was obtained from a human donor in good health (CMV status not recorded). Some clones in this sample may be carry-over from other donors' samples. V gene TRBV2 combines with J gene TRBJ2-1; 13 nucleotides match TRBD2. CDR3 in DNA: TGTGCCAGCAGTGCTACACTAGCGGGAGGGCCTAATGAGCAGTTCTTC. Its protein product is CASSATLAGGPNEQFF.